This TCR beta chain was sequenced for a study of PD-1 blockade in classical Hodgkin lymphoma. Study overall: Nivolumab was given intravenously to patients at 3 mg/kg every 2 weeks.

With regard to this clone: Its antigen is still unknown.

Indicated time point: cycle 4 day 1 (C4D1), after more than five weeks of nivolumab. All trial patients relapsed after autologous stem cell transplantation. Study-wide results and caveats: Baseline TCR diversity was reportedly lower in newly diagnosed patients than in healthy donors. It was reported as lower still in relapsed/refractory patients. The study found complete responders had baseline diversity similar to newly diagnosed patients.

Data came from immunoSEQ multiplex PCR; TCRdb stores just in-frame clones and leaves some out. The table shows around 50,000 clones, with 90% occurring only once. Trimming cost V 11 bases and J 9 bases; bases outside gene matches: 17. CDR3 length equals 14 residues. The germline V gene has CDR1 ENHRY and CDR2 SYGVKD. This receptor was taken from a human donor with classical Hodgkin lymphoma. The J gene is TRBJ2-7, the V gene TRBV10-3; 9 bases are shared with TRBD1. The sample was peripheral blood mononuclear cells (PBMCs), taken before the fourth cycle of nivolumab. CDR3 sequence: CAATPGQGNGVQYF. As DNA, the CDR3 is TGTGCCGCGACTCCGGGACAGGGTAACGGGGTGCAGTACTTC.